Below are 23 T cell receptor beta chains sequenced from a single sample in a study of blood T cell repertoires in COVID-19. Assay: immunoSEQ multiplex PCR; the TCRdb copy retains only in-frame clones and omits some. Altogether 300,000 to 350,000 clones are present, roughly 90% being singletons, with the ten largest covering less than 4%. Sequenced: PBMCs or T cells enriched from blood (not recorded which). The source is a woman in her 30s who had been exposed to COVID-19.

The rearrangement uses TRBV12-3 or TRBV12-4 and TRBJ2-1; D may be TRBD1 (6 bases). V lost 6 bases, J lost 4 bases, and 10 bases lay in between. The CDR3 has 13 residues. The CDR3 sequence: CASSRGPYNEQFF. The DNA for the CDR3 is TGTGCCAGCAGCAGGGGCCCGTACAATGAGCAGTTCTTC.

The rearrangement joins TRBV7-9 to TRBJ2-5; D may be TRBD2 (6 bases). This CDR3 is 15 amino acids long. V lost 5 bases and J lost 1, with 14 bases in between. The germline V gene has CDR1 SEHNR and CDR2 FQNEAQ (reference sequence). The CDR3 bases are TGTGCCAGCAGCGATCACGGGACTGTCCAAGAGACCCAGTACTTC. It translates to CASSDHGTVQETQYF. The full variable domain, in which reference TRBV7-9 and TRBJ2-5 provide the parts outside the CDR3, is DTGVSQNPRHKITKRGQNVTFRCDPISEHNRLYWYRQTLGQGPEFLTYFQNEAQLEKSRLLSDRFSAERPKGSFSTLEIQRTEQGDSAMYLCASSDHGTVQETQYFGPGTRLLVL.

This chain connects TRBV21-1 to TRBJ1-2; TRBD1, the table's D call, lacks a check against the DNA. TRBV21-1 is shown as a pseudogene. The CDR3 totals 15 residues. CDR3 sequence reads: CASSLPGHSPGGYTF. As DNA, the CDR3 is TGTGCCAGCAGCCTCCCCGGACACTCCCCAGGGGGCTACACCTTC.

This clone has only one observation. The chain links TRBV3-1 (or the pseudogene TRBV3-2) to TRBJ1-3; a weak D match, TRBD1 (5 bases). Germline assignment: CDR1 LGHDT and CDR2 YNNKEL (reference sequence). The CDR3 has 16 amino acids. V lost 4 bases, J lost 4 bases, and 17 bases lay in between. This CDR3 is CASSRMMGRGGNTIYF. CDR3 in DNA: TGTGCCAGCAGCCGGATGATGGGGAGGGGAGGAAACACCATATATTTT.

The CDR3 nucleotides read TGTGCCAGTAGTCCAACGGGGAGGAGATTCTCTGGAAACACCATATATTTT. This gives the protein CASSPTGRRFSGNTIYF. The V call is TRBV19, the J call TRBJ1-3; D is undetermined. V lost 5 bases to trimming and J lost 0 bases, with 17 bases between them. Germline CDR1 reads LNHDA; CDR2 reads SQIVND (reference sequence). The CDR3 has 17 amino acids.

This chain joins TRBV10-3 and TRBJ2-6; D not resolved. CDR1 is ENHRY and CDR2 is SYGVKD in the germline V gene. Between the trimmed V and J ends, which lost 7 bases and 0 bases, there was a span of 10 bases. The CDR3 has 15 residues. DNA for the CDR3: TGTGCCATCATGGTACAGAACTCTGGGGCCAACGTCCTGACTTTC. Residues: CAIMVQNSGANVLTF.

The rearrangement links TRBV29-1 to TRBJ1-6; unclear D gene. Trimming removed 4 bases from V and 0 bases from J, with 4 bases in between. Germline-derived CDR1 and CDR2 are SQVTM and ANQGSEA. The CDR3 length is 13 residues. DNA of the CDR3: TGCAGCGTTGCCAGCTCCTATAATTCACCCCTCCACTTT. It encodes CSVASSYNSPLHF.

With regard to this clone: A junction boundary mismatches the germline segment, possibly from a read error. In nucleotides, the CDR3 is TGTGCCAGCAGCGACCCCGTAGAGTCCTTTAATTCACCCCTCCACTTT. Translating it yields CASSDPVESFNSPLHF. The chain recombines TRBV9 with TRBJ1-6; no clear D. CDR1 is SGDLS and CDR2 is YYNGEE in the germline V gene. The CDR3 spans 16 residues. The full variable domain, completed using reference TRBV9 and TRBJ1-6, is DSGVTQTPKHLITATGQRVTLRCSPRSGDLSVYWYQQSLDQGLQFLIQYYNGEERAKGNILERFSAQQFPDLHSELNLSSLELGDSALYFCASSDPVESFNSPLHFGNGTRLTVT.

The chain couples TRBV2 to TRBJ2-2, with a possible D match to TRBD2 (5 bases). V was clipped by 4 bases and J by 17 bases, with 14 bases between them. Germline V gene sequence: CDR1 SNHLY, CDR2 FYNNEI. CDR3 length: 11 amino acids. The CDR3 DNA follows: TGTGCCAGCAGTGCGACCTCGAGGGTTTTTTTT. Encoded protein: CASSATSRVFF. Using reference TRBV2 and TRBJ2-2 for the parts outside the CDR3, the full variable domain is EPEVTQTPSHQVTQMGQEVILRCVPISNHLYFYWYRQILGQKVEFLVSFYNNEISEKSEIFDDQFSVERPDGSNFTLKIRSTKLEDSAMYFCASSATSRVFFGEGSRLTVL.

The chain employs TRBV19 and TRBJ2-5; 9 nucleotides agree with TRBD2. Germline V CDR1 and CDR2: LNHDA, SQIVND (reference sequence). The CDR3 extends over 14 amino acids. Trimming took 5 bases from V and 3 from J; bases not matched to a gene: 4. Here the CDR3 reads CASSPLAGEETQYF. The CDR3 nucleotides are TGTGCCAGTAGTCCATTAGCGGGGGAAGAGACCCAGTACTTC.

V and J are TRBV19 and TRBJ1-1; the match to TRBD1 covers 7 bases. The junction had 9 bases not matched to a gene; V was cut back by 6 bases and J by 11 bases. This CDR3 has 12 residues. The V gene's germline CDR1 is LNHDA and CDR2 SQIVND (reference sequence). The CDR3 DNA sequence: TGTGCCAGTAGGATACCACAGGGGCGGGCTTTCTTT. It is translated as CASRIPQGRAFF.

The J gene is TRBJ2-2, the V gene TRBV6-1, with TRBD2 as a possible D gene (6 bases). CDR1 MNHNS and CDR2 SASEGT come from the germline V gene. V was clipped by 2 bases and J by 0 bases, with 7 bases between them. This CDR3 has 15 residues. For the CDR3, the DNA is TGTGCCAGCAGTGAACTAGCGACGAACACCGGGGAGCTGTTTTTT. Its protein is CASSELATNTGELFF.

The V call is TRBV19, the J call TRBJ1-1; weak D call: TRBD1 (6 bases). Between the trimmed V and J ends, which lost 0 bases and 5 bases, there was a span of 13 bases. Per germline, CDR1 LNHDA and CDR2 SQIVND (reference sequence). The length of the CDR3 is 15 residues. CDR3 coding DNA: TGTGCCAGTAGTATAGACCAGGGGCGCCGAACTGAAGCTTTCTTT. This codes for CASSIDQGRRTEAFF.

This clone was seen only once. One end of the junction does not line up with germline, which may come from a read error. The chain is built from TRBV4-1 and TRBJ1-2; tentative D call: TRBD1 (6 bases). Germline CDR1 is MGHRA and CDR2 is YSYEKL. The CDR3 contains 15 residues. The CDR3 DNA is TGCGCCAGCAGCCAAGATAGCAGGGGCCCGCCTGGCGGAAACTTC. It encodes CASSQDSRGPPGGNF.

V is TRBV3-1 (or the pseudogene TRBV3-2) and J is TRBJ1-6; 9 nucleotides align to TRBD1. The trim removed 1 base at V and 10 bases at J, leaving 14 bases unmatched. This CDR3 has 18 amino acids. Looked up from germline, CDR1 is LGHDT and CDR2 is YNNKEL (reference sequence). The CDR3: CASSQASHGTGWYSPLHF. DNA of the CDR3: TGTGCCAGCAGCCAAGCTTCTCACGGGACAGGGTGGTACTCACCCCTCCACTTT.

The chain is built from TRBV2 and TRBJ2-7; 7 nucleotides align to TRBD2. From germline, CDR1 is SNHLY and CDR2 FYNNEI. This CDR3 is built from 12 residues. With V trimmed by 9 bases and J by 5 bases, 7 bases remained unmatched. CDR3 protein: CASIGGTDEQYF. The CDR3 DNA reads as TGTGCCAGTATCGGGGGGACCGACGAGCAGTACTTC.

V gene TRBV7-2 combines with J gene TRBJ2-5; D may be TRBD2 (6 bases). Germline CDR1 is SGHTA and CDR2 is FQGNSA. V was trimmed by 1 base and J by 2 bases, leaving 11 bases between them. This CDR3 comprises 15 residues. Here the CDR3 DNA reads TGTGCCAGCAGCTTAGGTCGCGGGGTACAAGAGACCCAGTACTTC. Translation gives CASSLGRGVQETQYF.

The J gene is TRBJ2-1, the V gene TRBV7-9; D perhaps matches TRBD2 (5 bases). There are 15 residues in the CDR3. Trimming removed 2 bases from V and 0 bases from J, with 8 bases in between. CDR1 is SEHNR and CDR2 is FQNEAQ in the germline V gene (reference sequence). CDR3 coding DNA: TGTGCCAGCAGCTTAACGGGGAGCTCCTACAATGAGCAGTTCTTC. Its protein is CASSLTGSSYNEQFF.

The V call is TRBV3-1 (or the pseudogene TRBV3-2), the J call TRBJ1-2, with a weak D call TRBD1 (5 bases). The length of the CDR3 is 15 residues. The V gene's germline CDR1 is LGHDT and CDR2 YNNKEL (reference sequence). V lost 1 base and J lost 8, with 17 bases in between. CDR3 DNA sequence: TGTGCCAGCAGCCAAGGCCTGAAGGGGATCGAAGGCTACACCTTC. This encodes CASSQGLKGIEGYTF.

The chain joins TRBV19 to TRBJ2-7; weak D call: TRBD1 (6 bases). This CDR3 is built from 14 residues. Germline CDR1 reads LNHDA; CDR2 reads SQIVND (reference sequence). V lost 6 bases and J lost 3, with 15 bases in between. CDR3 loop: CASRETGANYEQYF. CDR3 DNA sequence: TGTGCCAGTAGAGAGACAGGTGCTAACTACGAGCAGTACTTC.

The chain employs TRBV6-6 and TRBJ1-6, with a possible D match to TRBD1 (6 bases). Germline V CDR1 and CDR2: MNHNY, SVGAGI (reference sequence). Trimming took off 5 bases at V and 7 bases at J, with 24 bases between the two ends. This CDR3 has 18 residues. The CDR3 reads CASSRLRQGKTLNSPLHF. Here the CDR3 DNA reads TGTGCCAGCAGTCGACTCCGTCAGGGGAAAACTCTGAATTCACCCCTCCACTTT.

The gene calls are TRBV5-1 and TRBJ2-5, with 7 bases lining up with TRBD2. This CDR3 contains 14 residues. The V gene end was trimmed by 5 bases and the J gene end by 0 bases; junction bases not matched to a gene: 4. The V gene's germline CDR1 is SGHRS and CDR2 YFSETQ. Here the CDR3 reads CASRRGRYQETQYF. For the CDR3, the DNA is TGCGCCAGCAGGCGGGGGAGGTACCAAGAGACCCAGTACTTC.

This clone has a single count. This chain uses TRBV11-3 with TRBJ2-3; no clear D. The CDR3 length is 12 residues. The germline CDR1 and CDR2 sequences are SGHNT and YENEEA. With 5 bases removed from V and 6 bases from J, the gap between germline ends came to 9 bases. CDR3 sequence: CASSHTPDTQYF. CDR3 coding DNA: TGTGCCAGCAGCCACACCCCCGATACGCAGTATTTT.